This T cell receptor beta chain comes out of a study of blood T cell repertoires in COVID-19. With V trimmed by 5 bases and J by 5 bases, 5 bases remained unmatched. This CDR3 comprises 13 residues. While infection was still active, Seattle patients were enrolled and then followed longitudinally. TCRdb's copy holds only in-frame clones and misses some; the assay was immunoSEQ multiplex PCR. The table records around 300,000 clones, 75% to 90% of them present only once. The chain joins TRBV12-3 or TRBV12-4 to TRBJ1-2; 7 bases map to TRBD1. The source of this sequence is a woman in her forties or fifties with COVID-19, enrolled during active disease. Input material: peripheral blood. CDR3 loop: CASSLAQGYGYTF. CDR3 bases: TGTGCCAGCAGTCTTGCACAGGGGTATGGCTACACCTTC.